Detailed here is one T cell receptor beta chain. Its antigen is still unknown. This entry is derived from a study of beta chain features in type 1 diabetes. Overall study results and limits: There was no resolution here of whether HLA type influences TCRB rearrangement. For Type 1 diabetes patients, all four CD4+ subsets carried TCRB CDR3s that were moderately but significantly shorter. Within patients, naive, central memory and Treg TCRB repertoires seemed more similar than within healthy donors.

Heparinised blood was drawn once per donor, averaging about 0.11 L. Expressed TCRB transcripts were sequenced after all isolated RNA was converted to cDNA. Sequenced by immunoSEQ multiplex PCR; TCRdb stores in-frame clones only, minus some. The sample holds 600,000 or so clones, around an eighth seen once. The J segment lost 7 bases and the V segment lost 0 bases, leaving 11 bases of the junction unmatched. Per germline, CDR1 SGHTA and CDR2 FQGNSA. CDR3 length equals 18 residues. Sequencing was carried out using naive CD4+ T cells from blood. The receptor was derived from a man in his late teens or twenties with type 1 diabetes. V gene TRBV7-2 combines with J gene TRBJ2-2; 10 bases are shared with TRBD2. The CDR3 sequence: CASSLAYRLAGVGGELFF. As DNA, the CDR3 is TGTGCCAGCAGCTTAGCCTACCGGCTAGCGGGAGTCGGCGGGGAGCTGTTTTTT.